This T cell receptor beta chain was identified during a study of T cells in Graves' hyperthyroidism and ophthalmopathy. CDR3 length equals 17 residues. Germline-derived CDR1 and CDR2 are SGHNT and YYREEE (reference sequence). J lost 0 bases, V lost 1 base, and 4 bases had no gene match. Researchers took RNA transcripts and amplified the TCR beta CDR3 regions from them. The study used the HTBI primer set for a first-round RT-PCR of the TCR CDR3. TCRdb fed the multiplex PCR reads into MiXCR, producing one record per CDR3 protein. The sample includes hundreds of thousands of distinct CDR3 sequences, 38% of them seen just once.

The chain recombines TRBV5-4 with TRBJ2-6, with 7 nucleotides matching TRBD2. This TCR derives from a man between 18 and 35 years old with Graves' hyperthyroidism. The specimen sequenced was blood. This CDR3 is CASSLRRESSGANVLTF. The CDR3 DNA reads as TGTGCCAGCAGCTTGAGGCGGGAGAGCTCTGGGGCCAACGTCCTGACTTTC.